The rows below give T cell receptor beta chains drawn from one sample of a study of OX40 agonist ivuxolimab in advanced cancers. TCRdb's copy holds only in-frame clones and misses some; the assay was immunoSEQ multiplex PCR. The sample lists 95,000 to 100,000 clones; about 80% were seen once. Sequenced material: CD4+ or CD8+ T cells sorted from blood, taken in a trial of the OX40 agonist ivuxolimab. These TCRs come from an adult with an advanced solid tumor such as melanoma, head and neck, liver or kidney cancer. Both conserved end residues are part of each CDR3. A D gene is named only where the DNA matches it firmly. Clone size is shown for a subset of rows, as once, few, many or a class of expanded clone.

V: TRBV18; D: -; J: TRBJ2-1; size: -; DNA: TGTGCCAGCCTGGGACAAATGTACAATGAGCAGTTCTTC; CDR3: CASLGQMYNEQFF
V: TRBV7-2; D: -; J: TRBJ2-3; size: -; DNA: TGTGCCAGCAGCTTCCGGGACGCTAGCACAGATACGCAGTATTTT; CDR3: CASSFRDASTDTQYF
V: TRBV6-4; D: -; J: TRBJ1-2; size: few; DNA: TGTGCCAGCAGTGACACCCCTACAAGGATTGATGGCTACACCTTC; CDR3: CASSDTPTRIDGYTF
V: TRBV28; D: TRBD1; J: TRBJ1-2; size: -; DNA: TGTGCCAGCAGTTTGACAGGGTATGGCTACACCTTC; CDR3: CASSLTGYGYTF
V: TRBV4-2; D: TRBD2; J: TRBJ2-7; size: -; DNA: TGTGCCAGCAGCCAAGTACTAGCGGGGGTCTCCTACGAGCAGTACTTC; CDR3: CASSQVLAGVSYEQYF
V: TRBV7-8; D: TRBD2; J: TRBJ2-1; size: -; DNA: TGTGCCAGCAGCTTAGCGGCAGGGACTAGCGGGGCTGAGCAGTTCTTC; CDR3: CASSLAAGTSGAEQFF
V: TRBV6-1; D: -; J: TRBJ2-6; size: -; DNA: TGTGCCAGCAGTTCCCACGTTAGAAGGGCCAACGTCCTGACTTTC; CDR3: CASSSHVRRANVLTF
V: TRBV29-1; D: -; J: TRBJ1-6; size: -; DNA: TGCAGCGTTGGGACGGGTAATTCACCCCTCCACTTT; CDR3: CSVGTGNSPLHF
V: TRBV28; D: TRBD2; J: TRBJ2-5; size: -; DNA: TGTGCCAGCAGTTTGAGGACGGGAGGGCCAGAGACCCAGTACTTC; CDR3: CASSLRTGGPETQYF
V: TRBV5-1; D: -; J: TRBJ2-5; size: -; DNA: TGCGCCAGCAGCTTGGCAGCGCAAAAGGGACTCTCGTACCAAGAGACCCAGTACTTC; CDR3: CASSLAAQKGLSYQETQYF
V: TRBV6-5; D: TRBD2; J: TRBJ2-7; size: -; DNA: TGTGCCACCAAGGGAGCGGGGGGCACCTACGAGCAGTACTTC; CDR3: CATKGAGGTYEQYF
V: TRBV30; D: -; J: TRBJ2-5; size: -; DNA: TGTGCCTGGAGTCCGGGAAGCTTAGGGGAGACCCAGTACTTC; CDR3: CAWSPGSLGETQYF
V: TRBV28; D: -; J: TRBJ2-2; size: few; DNA: TGTGCCAGCAGTCGATCGAACACCGGGGAGCTGTTTTTT; CDR3: CASSRSNTGELFF
V: TRBV6-5; D: TRBD1; J: TRBJ2-3; size: -; DNA: TGTGCCAGCAGCATAAAGGGGGCGCGTCGTACGCAGTATTTT; CDR3: CASSIKGARRTQYF
V: TRBV7-2; D: TRBD1; J: TRBJ2-6; size: -; DNA: TGTGCCAGCAGCGGGGACAGGGCGCCACGCACTCTGACTTTC; CDR3: CASSGDRAPRTLTF
V: TRBV4-2; D: -; J: TRBJ1-5; size: -; DNA: TGTGCCAGCAGCCAAGATTGGGGAGGCAATCAGCCCCAGCATTTT; CDR3: CASSQDWGGNQPQHF
V: TRBV27; D: -; J: TRBJ1-1; size: -; DNA: TGTGCAACCGCACTTGGGGGGCGCTTGAACACTGAAGCTTTCTTT; CDR3: CATALGGRLNTEAFF
V: TRBV18; D: -; J: TRBJ2-7; size: -; DNA: TGTGCCAGCTCTCCCGGTGGGGGATCCTACGAGCAGTACTTC; CDR3: CASSPGGGSYEQYF
V: TRBV28; D: TRBD1; J: TRBJ1-2; size: -; DNA: TGTGCCAGCAGTCCTTCCGGGACAGGGGGCCAGTATGGCTACACCTTC; CDR3: CASSPSGTGGQYGYTF
V: TRBV12-5; D: -; J: TRBJ2-3; size: -; DNA: TGTGCTAGTGGTCCTTCAACAGATACGCAGTATTTT; CDR3: CASGPSTDTQYF
V: TRBV23-1; D: -; J: TRBJ2-1; size: -; DNA: TGCGCCAGCAGTCCGAGCCAGGGAGAACCAACCTACAATGAGCAGTTCTTC; CDR3: CASSPSQGEPTYNEQFF
V: TRBV9; D: TRBD1; J: TRBJ1-2; size: -; DNA: TGTGCCAGCAGCGCCGCCAGGGGACAGTTTTATGGCTACACCTTC; CDR3: CASSAARGQFYGYTF
V: TRBV9; D: TRBD2; J: TRBJ2-7; size: -; DNA: TGTGCCAGCAGCGTAGGGGCGAGCGGGGGAAACGAGCAGTACTTC; CDR3: CASSVGASGGNEQYF
V: TRBV11-2; D: -; J: TRBJ1-5; size: -; DNA: TGTGCCAGCAGCAGCGAACGGAGCAATCAGCCCCAGCATTTT; CDR3: CASSSERSNQPQHF
V: TRBV6-4; D: -; J: TRBJ1-1; size: once; DNA: TGTGCCAGCAGTGAATGGGGCTACACTGAAGCTTTCTTT; CDR3: CASSEWGYTEAFF
V: TRBV11-1; D: -; J: TRBJ2-3; size: -; DNA: TGTGCCAGCAGCTTAAGTGCAGCTAGCACAGATACGCAGTATTTT; CDR3: CASSLSAASTDTQYF
V: TRBV7-2; D: -; J: TRBJ2-2; size: -; DNA: TGTGCCAGCAGCCTAGTCACTAGGGGCGGCGGGGAGCTGTTTTTT; CDR3: CASSLVTRGGGELFF
V: TRBV10-2; D: -; J: TRBJ2-1; size: -; DNA: TGCGCCAGCAGTGAAAGACTGGAGCAGTTCTTC; CDR3: CASSERLEQFF
V: TRBV7-2; D: TRBD2; J: TRBJ2-7; size: -; DNA: TGTGCCAGCAGCTCCGACCTTGGGGGGGGGTACGAGCAGTACTTC; CDR3: CASSSDLGGGYEQYF
V: TRBV10-3; D: -; J: TRBJ2-3; size: -; DNA: TGTGCCATCAGTGAGGGGGGGGGCGCCGATACGCAGTATTTT; CDR3: CAISEGGGADTQYF
V: TRBV4-3; D: -; J: TRBJ2-1; size: -; DNA: TGCGCCAGCAGCCACAGGACTGGGAGCTCCTACAATGAGCAGTTCTTC; CDR3: CASSHRTGSSYNEQFF
V: TRBV4-3; D: -; J: TRBJ2-1; size: -; DNA: TGCGCCAGCAGCACCCAGGGGGGTATAGGGAAGAATGAGCAGTTCTTC; CDR3: CASSTQGGIGKNEQFF